The 26 T cell receptor beta chains below come from one sample, sequenced in a study of blood T cell repertoires in COVID-19. Method: immunoSEQ multiplex PCR; TCRdb's copy keeps in-frame clones and lacks some. The repertoire has about 260,000 clones, less than 90% of them found once; the top ten carry 3.5% to 5.5%. The specimen was peripheral blood. The receptor set was obtained from a man in his 60s who had recovered from COVID-19.

This clone has only a few counts. The chain carries TRBV5-1 and TRBJ1-6, with 9 bases aligning to TRBD1. CDR1 and CDR2 (germline): SGHRS, YFSETQ. The length of the CDR3 is 15 residues. J lost 10 bases, V lost 3 bases, and 8 bases had no gene match. CDR3 nucleotide sequence: TGCGCCAGCAGCTCGTGGACAGGGGTAGGGTCACCCCTCCACTTT. Protein sequence: CASSSWTGVGSPLHF.

A note on this clone: The same CDR3 can be traced to other DNA sequences in this sample. This chain uses TRBV5-1 with TRBJ2-7; the match to TRBD1 covers 7 bases. J gave up 4 bases and V 2 bases, and 0 bases lay outside the gene matches. The CDR3 covers 12 residues. The germline gives CDR1 SGHRS, CDR2 YFSETQ. The CDR3 reads CASSLQGYEQYF. CDR3 sequence (DNA): TGCGCCAGCAGCTTACAGGGGTACGAGCAGTACTTC.

This clone was counted a few times. The rearrangement links TRBV9 to TRBJ2-2, with D uncertain. This CDR3 has 15 amino acids. Germline V gives CDR1 SGDLS, CDR2 YYNGEE. V lost 2 bases, J lost 0 bases, and 8 bases lay in between. CDR3 bases: TGTGCCAGCAGCGTTAGAGGATCGAACACCGGGGAGCTGTTTTTT. Encoded protein: CASSVRGSNTGELFF.

V and J are TRBV6-5 and TRBJ1-5; 8 bases fit TRBD1. With 0 bases clipped from V and 2 bases from J, the junction kept 0 bases outside the gene matches. From germline, CDR1 is MNHEY and CDR2 SVGAGI. The CDR3 runs 15 residues. This CDR3 reads CASSYSGQGNQPQHF. The DNA of the CDR3 is TGTGCCAGCAGTTACTCGGGACAGGGCAATCAGCCCCAGCATTTT.

The genes are TRBV9 and TRBJ2-7; 9 nucleotides match TRBD1. The CDR3 covers 14 residues. Looked up from germline, CDR1 is SGDLS and CDR2 is YYNGEE. With V trimmed by 4 bases and J by 2 bases, 4 bases remained unmatched. The CDR3 nucleotides are TGTGCCAGCAGCCTCGGGACAGGGACCTACGAGCAGTACTTC. It encodes CASSLGTGTYEQYF.

CDR3: CASSLDGRVTEAFF. As DNA, the CDR3 is TGCGCCAGCAGCTTGGATGGGAGGGTCACTGAAGCTTTCTTT. The V gene is TRBV5-1, the J gene TRBJ1-1; D gene uncertain. Trimming took off 0 bases at V and 4 bases at J, with 10 bases between the two ends. Per germline, CDR1 SGHRS and CDR2 YFSETQ. The CDR3 has 14 residues.

The chain employs TRBV5-1 and TRBJ1-1; TRBD1 aligns across 9 bases. Germline CDR1 reads SGHRS; CDR2 reads YFSETQ. After removal of 0 bases from V and 4 bases from J, the junction contained 7 bases not matched to a gene. The CDR3 covers 16 residues. The CDR3 nucleotides are TGCGCCAGCAGCTTGGCCGAGGGACAGGGAGGCACTGAAGCTTTCTTT. It codes for CASSLAEGQGGTEAFF.

This chain links TRBV12-3 or TRBV12-4 with TRBJ1-5; perhaps TRBD1 as D (6 bases). The CDR3 spans 12 residues. Between the trimmed V and J ends, which lost 7 bases and 7 bases, there was a span of 11 bases. CDR3 residues: CASNKGDQPQHF. The CDR3 nucleotides are TGTGCCAGCAATAAGGGGGACCAGCCCCAGCATTTT.

The chain is built from TRBV9 and TRBJ2-1, with D tentatively TRBD1 (5 bases). The CDR3 length is 14 residues. Germline V gene data show CDR1 as SGDLS and CDR2 as YYNGEE. The V end lost 0 bases, the J end lost 6 bases, and 10 bases lay between the germline ends. The chain's CDR3 is CASSVDGASNEQFF. DNA for the CDR3: TGTGCCAGCAGCGTAGATGGGGCTAGCAATGAGCAGTTCTTC.

The V gene is TRBV28, the J gene TRBJ2-5, with 9 bases matching TRBD2. After removal of 6 bases from V and 5 bases from J, the junction contained 10 bases not matched to a gene. Germline V gene lookup returns CDR1 MDHEN and CDR2 SYDVKM. This CDR3 spans 15 amino acids. CDR3 bases: TGTGCCAGCAGCCCCTCCGGACTAGCGAGGGAGACCCAGTACTTC. Its translation is CASSPSGLARETQYF.

The chain uses TRBV19 and TRBJ1-5, with 10 positions matching TRBD1. There are 15 residues in the CDR3. CDR1 LNHDA and CDR2 SQIVND come from the germline V gene (reference sequence). The V segment lost 4 bases and the J segment 5 bases; nucleotides outside the gene matches: 5. Written as DNA, the CDR3 is TGTGCCAGTAGTAGGGGACAGGGGACCTATCAGCCCCAGCATTTT. Encoded protein: CASSRGQGTYQPQHF.

The chain employs TRBV7-9 and TRBJ2-7; 8 bases map to TRBD1. From germline, CDR1 is SEHNR and CDR2 FQNEAQ (reference sequence). The CDR3 has 14 residues. With V trimmed by 2 bases and J by 1 base, 1 base remained unmatched. DNA of the CDR3: TGTGCCAGCAGCTTAACAGGGGGGTCCTACGAGCAGTACTTC. Translation: CASSLTGGSYEQYF.

The rearrangement uses TRBV5-8 and TRBJ1-5; the match to TRBD1 covers 7 bases. V was pared by 8 bases and J by 6 bases, with 8 bases of the junction left unmatched. The CDR3 contains 13 residues. CDR1 is SGHTS and CDR2 is YDEGEE in the germline V gene. Written as DNA, the CDR3 is TGTGCCAGTAAAAACAGGGGAGGTCAGCCCCAGCATTTT. Translation: CASKNRGGQPQHF.

The chain employs TRBV5-1 and TRBJ2-1; D is possibly TRBD2 (5 bases). The V and J ends lost 2 bases and 2 bases respectively, with 14 bases between them. The CDR3 length is 16 residues. CDR1 and CDR2 (germline): SGHRS, YFSETQ. The CDR3 DNA is TGCGCCAGCAGCTTTAGAGAGGGAGCAGCCTACAATGAGCAGTTCTTC. It is translated as CASSFREGAAYNEQFF.

The chain combines TRBV19 with TRBJ2-2; D might be TRBD1 (5 bases). V shed 3 bases and J shed 5 bases, with 7 bases lying between them. The length of the CDR3 is 13 residues. Per germline, CDR1 LNHDA and CDR2 SQIVND (reference sequence). CDR3 loop: CASSIGATGELFF. CDR3 coding DNA: TGTGCCAGTAGTATTGGGGCTACCGGGGAGCTGTTTTTT.

V usage is TRBV29-1 and J usage is TRBJ2-2; D unresolved. The CDR3 is 13 amino acids. V was clipped by 7 bases and J by 2 bases, with 11 bases between them. Germline lookup yields CDR1 SQVTM and CDR2 ANQGSEA. CDR3 nucleotide sequence: TGCAGCGGGCGGCGCCTTAACACCGGGGAGCTGTTTTTT. This sequence encodes CSGRRLNTGELFF.

On this clone itself: The sample carries other DNA sequences with the same CDR3. The chain combines TRBV6-1 with TRBJ1-5; possible D gene TRBD1, 6 bases. Germline V gene sequence: CDR1 MNHNS, CDR2 SASEGT. The V gene lost 1 base and the J gene lost 4 bases, with 8 bases spanning the gap. CDR3 length: 14 amino acids. The CDR3 region is CASSEGGGNQPQHF. CDR3 DNA: TGTGCCAGCAGTGAAGGAGGGGGAAATCAGCCCCAGCATTTT.

The rearrangement links TRBV3-1 (or the pseudogene TRBV3-2) to TRBJ1-5; 9 bases map to TRBD1. V was clipped by 3 bases and J by 6 bases; unmatched bases: 6. This CDR3 has 15 amino acids. Germline loops: CDR1 LGHDT, CDR2 YNNKEL (reference sequence). CDR3 region: CASSQNRDRVQPQHF. The DNA for the CDR3 is TGTGCCAGCAGCCAGAACCGGGACAGGGTTCAGCCCCAGCATTTT.

This clone was seen a single time. The V and J genes are TRBV6-1 and TRBJ1-5, with TRBD1 as a possible D gene (5 bases). CDR1 and CDR2 from the germline V gene are MNHNS and SASEGT. Trimming took 4 bases from V and 1 from J, leaving 20 bases between them. The CDR3 contains 18 residues. The CDR3, as DNA: TGTGCCAGCAGTGCCCGTCGGCAGGGCCTGACGAGCAATCAGCCCCAGCATTTT. Translation: CASSARRQGLTSNQPQHF.

This chain uses TRBV7-2 with TRBJ1-3; no definite D call. Looked up from germline, CDR1 is SGHTA and CDR2 is FQGNSA. The CDR3 contains 14 residues. Trimming took off 1 base at V and 1 base at J, with 5 bases between the two ends. CDR3 loop: CASSLGQSGNTIYF. CDR3 coding DNA: TGTGCCAGCAGCTTAGGGCAGTCTGGAAACACCATATATTTT.

The chain couples TRBV18 to TRBJ1-4; no firm D call. V lost 3 bases, J lost 0 bases, and 8 bases lay in between. Germline V gene data show CDR1 as KGHSH and CDR2 as LQKENI. The CDR3 is 15 amino acids. The CDR3 is CASSPRTTTNEKLFF. The CDR3, as DNA: TGTGCCAGCTCACCTCGGACTACAACTAATGAAAAACTGTTTTTT.

The V and J genes are TRBV5-5 and TRBJ2-7; possibly TRBD2 for D (6 bases). V was trimmed by 0 bases and J by 2 bases, leaving 15 bases between them. The CDR3 totals 16 residues. Germline CDR1 reads SGHKS; CDR2 reads YYEKEE (reference sequence). DNA for the CDR3: TGTGCCAGCAGCTTGGCAGGAGGGGACGTTACCTACGAGCAGTACTTC. As protein: CASSLAGGDVTYEQYF.

Here the CDR3 reads CSASGEASYNEQFF. The CDR3 DNA reads TGCAGTGCTAGTGGGGAGGCCTCCTACAATGAGCAGTTCTTC. The chain has TRBV20-1 and TRBJ2-1; the D gene is possibly TRBD2 (6 bases). The CDR3 runs 14 residues. Per germline, CDR1 DFQATT and CDR2 SNEGSKA (reference sequence). V lost 3 bases and J 0 bases, leaving 9 bases between the germline ends.

This clone was detected once. This chain's CDR3 is CASSPRDSGTEAFF. CDR3 nucleotides: TGTGCCAGCTCACCGCGGGACAGTGGGACTGAAGCTTTCTTT. The chain has TRBV18 and TRBJ1-1, with 7 bases identical to TRBD1. The ends lost 3 bases at V and 5 bases at J; junction bases unmatched: 6. CDR1 is KGHSH, CDR2 LQKENI, per germline. CDR3 length: 14 residues.

The chain combines TRBV5-6 with TRBJ2-5; maybe TRBD2 (9 bases). V was trimmed by 1 base and J by 13 bases, leaving 23 bases between them. From germline, CDR1 is SGHDT and CDR2 YYEEEE. The CDR3 has 15 amino acids. The CDR3 spells CASSLIDRGLAASYF. CDR3 in DNA: TGTGCCAGCAGCTTGATAGACAGGGGACTAGCAGCCTCGTACTTC. Full variable domain (remainder filled in from reference TRBV5-6 and TRBJ2-5): DAGVTQSPTHLIKTRGQQVTLRCSPKSGHDTVSWYQQALGQGPQFIFQYYEEEERQRGNFPDRFSGHQFPNYSSELNVNALLLGDSALYLCASSLIDRGLAASYFGPGTRLLVL.

In DNA form, the CDR3 reads TGCAGCGTTGAGTTCTTCGGACAGCATGGAAAACTGTTTTTT. Translation: CSVEFFGQHGKLFF. V usage is TRBV29-1 and J usage is TRBJ1-4; weak D call: TRBD1 (6 bases). The CDR3 sequence is 14 residues long. Trimming cost V 3 bases and J 10 bases, with 18 bases left between them. Germline V gene data show CDR1 as SQVTM and CDR2 as ANQGSEA.